This entry is about one T cell receptor beta chain. The CDR3 sequence is 10 residues long. Germline CDR1 reads MGHDK; CDR2 reads SYGVNS. Deletions cut 4 bases from V and 3 bases from J, with 1 base between. This sample was taken from a study of OX40 agonist ivuxolimab in advanced cancers. On the study more broadly: The patients received ivuxolimab by intravenous route every 2 weeks at 0.01 to 10 mg/kg.

Clones were read by immunoSEQ multiplex PCR, and TCRdb kept only the in-frame ones, dropping some. The table shows roughly 67,000 clones, with around 83% occurring only once. The sequencing here drew on CD4+ or CD8+ T cells sorted from blood, taken in a trial of the OX40 agonist ivuxolimab. This receptor was obtained from an adult with an advanced solid tumor such as melanoma, head and neck, liver or kidney cancer. The genes are TRBV25-1 and TRBJ2-7; D call uncertain. CDR3 bases: TGTGCCAGCAGTGGCTACGAGCAGTACTTC. This sequence encodes CASSGYEQYF.